The 9 T cell receptor beta chains reported below all come from one sample, sequenced in a study of regulatory T cells in long-lasting Graves disease. Documented time point: newly diagnosed GD, antithyroid drugs for less than 3 months. From PBMCs, RNA was extracted and then used to make the TCR library. CDR3 regions were amplified by Arm-PCR using iRepertoire HTBI primers to build TCR beta libraries. TCRdb analysed the multiplex PCR reads with MiXCR anew, one entry per CDR3 protein. The table records 350,000 to 450,000 distinct CDR3 sequences, approximately 15% of them present only once. In addition, the sample was reused for a study of T cells in Graves' hyperthyroidism and ophthalmopathy.

The starting material was peripheral blood mononuclear cells (PBMCs), obtained at new diagnosis, from a patient treated with antithyroid drugs. Receptor source: a woman in her thirties with Graves disease.

This clonotype showed up many times. In nucleotides, the CDR3 is TGCAGCGTTGAAGATCGGGTGGGGTCTGGGACCCAGTACTTC. Translation: CSVEDRVGSGTQYF. This chain uses TRBV29-1 with TRBJ2-5, with D unclear. This CDR3 spans 14 amino acids. From germline, CDR1 is SQVTM and CDR2 ANQGSEA. V lost 0 bases and J lost 7, with 15 bases in between.

The chain uses TRBV9 and TRBJ2-2; D possibly corresponds to TRBD2 (6 bases). Looked up from germline, CDR1 is SGDLS and CDR2 is YYNGEE. The CDR3 has 15 amino acids. The V end lost 10 bases, the J end lost 2 bases, and 18 bases lay between the germline ends. The CDR3 is CAGSPRDFNTGELFF. The CDR3 DNA follows: TGTGCCGGCTCACCAAGGGACTTTAACACCGGGGAGCTGTTTTTT.

The V call is TRBV29-1, the J call TRBJ2-1, with D unclear. With the DNA end fitting TRBJ2-5 better, the J assignment may be wrong. Germline V gene data show CDR1 as SQVTM and CDR2 as ANQGSEA. The CDR3 runs 11 residues. CDR3 sequence: CSVPSPGTQYF. The CDR3 region has the DNA TGCAGCGTCCCGAGCCCAGGGACCCAGTACTTC.

This clonotype was counted ten times or more. The chain combines TRBV3-1 with TRBJ1-4; TRBD1 matches at 8 bases. Losses at the gene ends were 1 base for V and 5 bases for J; bases not matched to a gene: 3. Germline V lookup: CDR1 LGHDT, CDR2 YNNKEL (reference sequence). This CDR3 spans 15 amino acids. Written as DNA, the CDR3 is TGTGCCAGCAGCCAAGCCAGGGGGCCAAATGAAAAACTGTTTTTT. Protein product: CASSQARGPNEKLFF.

This clonotype was detected a few times. V is TRBV14 and J is TRBJ2-5; no reliable D call. Germline V CDR1 and CDR2: SGHDN, FVKESK. The CDR3 has 14 residues. Trimming took 0 bases from V and 9 from J, leaving 14 bases between them. In nucleotides, the CDR3 is TGTGCCAGCAGCCAAGAGGCGTCCGTTAGGCCCCAGTACTTC. It encodes CASSQEASVRPQYF.

This clonotype has a count of ten or more. V gene TRBV6-9 combines with J gene TRBJ1-2; the D gene is possibly TRBD1 (6 bases). The V end lost 4 bases, the J end lost 7 bases, and 16 bases lay between the germline ends. The CDR3 consists of 14 residues. Germline loops: CDR1 MNHGY, CDR2 SVAAGI. The CDR3 nucleotides are TGTGCCAGCAGTTCCACACAGGGCGTCGGTGGCTACACCTTC. Translating it yields CASSSTQGVGGYTF.

This clonotype was seen ten or more times. V is TRBV13 and J is TRBJ2-7; 7 bases map to TRBD2. The trim removed 4 bases at V and 0 bases at J, leaving 6 bases unmatched. The CDR3 totals 15 residues. The germline CDR1 and CDR2 sequences are PRHDT and FYEKMQ (reference sequence). The DNA of the CDR3 is TGTGCCAGCAGCTCCCTAGCGGATAGCTCCTACGAGCAGTACTTC. Translating it yields CASSSLADSSYEQYF.

The V call is TRBV29-1, the J call TRBJ1-1; the D is unclear. Looked up from germline, CDR1 is SQVTM and CDR2 is ANQGSEA. The CDR3 has 11 residues. Deletions cut 5 bases from V and 5 bases from J, with 9 bases between. CDR3 sequence reads: CSVSRWTEAFF. CDR3 bases: TGCAGCGTTTCCCGTTGGACTGAAGCTTTCTTT.

V and J are TRBV6-4 and TRBJ1-5; D gene uncertain. V lost 2 bases and J lost 0, with 20 bases in between. The V gene's germline CDR1 is MRHNA and CDR2 SNTAGT. The length of the CDR3 is 19 residues. The CDR3 region is CASSDAVRIYPYSNQPQHF. The CDR3 region has the DNA TGTGCCAGCAGTGACGCAGTACGGATATACCCCTATAGCAATCAGCCCCAGCATTTT.